These 18 T cell receptor beta chains were all obtained from the same sample, sequenced in a study of human T cells and chemical hapten exposure. TCRdb fed the RACE reads into MiXCR, producing one record per CDR3 protein. The sample has approximately 400,000 distinct CDR3 sequences; approximately 5.1% are singletons. Described time point: patch test 1, 2 weeks after DPC sensitization. Specified treatment: therapeutic diphenylcyclopropenone sensitization with weekly scalp DPC. The specimen comprised whole blood, sampled in connection with sensitization to the hapten diphenylcyclopropenone (DPC). These receptors were obtained from a woman between 50 and 59 years old with alopecia areata. Some clones in this sample may be carry-over from other donors' samples.

This sequence joins TRBV28 and TRBJ1-1, with TRBD1 as a possible D gene (6 bases). The CDR3 loop spans 15 amino acids. V shed 6 bases and J shed 1 base, with 15 bases lying between them. The V gene's germline CDR1 is MDHEN and CDR2 SYDVKM. This chain's CDR3 is CASRPGTGKNTEAFF. The CDR3 DNA sequence: TGTGCCAGCAGGCCTGGAACAGGGAAGAACACTGAAGCTTTCTTT. Filled out from reference TRBV28 and TRBJ1-1, the complete variable domain reads DVKVTQSSRYLVKRTGEKVFLECVQDMDHENMFWYRQDPGLGLRLIYFSYDVKMKEKGDIPEGYSVSREKKERFSLILESASTNQTSMYLCASRPGTGKNTEAFFGQGTRLTVV.

There are a few counts of this clonotype. This chain joins TRBV7-6 and TRBJ2-3; no clear D. This CDR3 comprises 13 residues. CDR1 and CDR2 from the germline V gene are SGHVS and FNYEAQ. V lost 5 bases to trimming and J lost 4 bases, with 10 bases between them. The CDR3 reads CASSPEVADTQYF. CDR3 bases: TGTGCCAGCAGCCCCGAAGTGGCAGATACGCAGTATTTT.

This clonotype was counted only a few times. An end of the junction differs from the germline gene, which may be a read error. This rearrangement joins TRBV25-1 to TRBJ2-1; D ambiguous. CDR1 is MGHDK, CDR2 SYGVNS, per germline. The CDR3 covers 12 residues. The CDR3 protein is CASSEPLTPPLF. In DNA, the CDR3 is TGTGCCAGCAGTGAACCTCTGACTCCACCCCTCTTC. Variable domain in full (rest from reference TRBV25-1 and TRBJ2-1): EADIYQTPRYLVIGTGKKITLECSQTMGHDKMYWYQQDPGMELHLIHYSYGVNSTEKGDLSSESTVSRIRTEHFPLTLESARPSHTSQYLCASSEPLTPPLFGPGTRLTVL.

This clonotype was counted many times. V gene TRBV20-1 combines with J gene TRBJ2-3; 9 positions agree with TRBD2. The CDR3 runs 15 residues. CDR1 and CDR2 from the germline V gene are DFQATT and SNEGSKA (reference sequence). V was pared by 5 bases and J by 1 base, with 7 bases of the junction left unmatched. CDR3 sequence reads: CSAALREGGTDTQYF. The DNA for the CDR3 is TGCAGTGCTGCCCTGCGGGAGGGCGGCACAGATACGCAGTATTTT.

At least ten counts were recorded for this clonotype. The chain carries TRBV7-2 and TRBJ2-5; 8 bases are shared with TRBD2. CDR3 length: 14 residues. Germline CDR1 and CDR2: SGHTA and FQGNSA. V dropped 6 bases and J dropped 5; count of bases not matched to a gene: 8. CDR3 in amino acids: CASSQSGSRETQYF. Written as DNA, the CDR3 is TGTGCCAGCAGTCAAAGCGGGAGTCGCGAGACCCAGTACTTC.

In this sample, this clonotype turned up many times. J is TRBJ2-7 and V is TRBV12-5; D might be TRBD1 (5 bases). This CDR3 contains 12 residues. V gave up 7 bases and J gave up 6 bases, with 13 bases separating them. CDR1 and CDR2 from the germline V gene are LGHNT and FRNRAP. This chain's CDR3 is CASAHSQGEQYF. In DNA form, the CDR3 reads TGTGCTAGTGCCCACAGTCAGGGCGAGCAGTACTTC.

V gene TRBV20-1 combines with J gene TRBJ2-1; unclear D gene. From germline, CDR1 is DFQATT and CDR2 SNEGSKA (reference sequence). The CDR3 totals 14 residues. The V and J ends lost 4 bases and 0 bases respectively, with 10 bases between them. In nucleotides, the CDR3 is TGCAGTGCTACCACCCCGACCTCCTACAATGAGCAGTTCTTC. Its translation: CSATTPTSYNEQFF.

This clonotype was found many times. One end of the junction fails to match germline, which may point to a read error. The chain recombines TRBV25-1 with TRBJ1-4; weak D call: TRBD1 (5 bases). CDR3 length: 14 residues. The V gene's germline CDR1 is MGHDK and CDR2 SYGVNS. CDR3 loop: CASSESGFNEKLFF. CDR3 nucleotides: TGTGCCAGCAGCGAATCAGGGTTTAATGAAAAACTGTTTTTT.

This clonotype was seen only a few times. The chain links TRBV2 to TRBJ2-1; 9 bases are a match to TRBD2. CDR1 SNHLY and CDR2 FYNNEI come from the germline V gene. The CDR3 sequence is 19 residues long. The V gene end was trimmed by 7 bases and the J gene end by 2 bases; junction bases not matched to a gene: 18. The CDR3 DNA reads as TGTGCCAGCACCCGAAGGGAGTTCAGCGGGGGGACCACCTACAATGAGCAGTTCTTC. Protein sequence: CASTRREFSGGTTYNEQFF.

This clonotype was observed a handful of times. The V gene is TRBV20-1, the J gene TRBJ2-1, with 10 bases lining up with TRBD2. Trimming removed 5 bases from V and 10 bases from J; junction bases left unmatched: 11. The CDR3 has 14 residues. Germline CDR1 is DFQATT and CDR2 is SNEGSKA (reference sequence). In DNA form, the CDR3 reads TGCAGTGCTCCCCGGGCTAGCGGGGGTTGGGAGCAGTTCTTC. Its protein product is CSAPRASGGWEQFF.

This clonotype was recorded a few times. This chain joins TRBV19 and TRBJ1-1, with TRBD1 matching 7 bases. The CDR3 is 15 amino acids. CDR1 is LNHDA and CDR2 is SQIVND in the germline V gene (reference sequence). V shed 5 bases and J 4 bases; nucleotides not matched to a gene: 10. CDR3 in DNA: TGTGCCAGTAGTGTGGACCAGGGGGGAGTCACTGAAGCTTTCTTT. Its translation: CASSVDQGGVTEAFF.

This clonotype was recorded many times. The chain joins TRBV27 to TRBJ2-3; TRBD2 matches 10 bases. This CDR3 is built from 15 residues. The germline V gene has CDR1 MNHEY and CDR2 SMNVEV (reference sequence). The V segment lost 3 bases and the J segment 6 bases; nucleotides outside the gene matches: 6. CDR3 sequence reads: CASSLSGRARDTQYF. DNA of the CDR3: TGTGCCAGCAGTTTGAGCGGGAGGGCCAGGGATACGCAGTATTTT.

This clonotype was seen many times. The chain combines TRBV7-6 with TRBJ2-7, with D possibly TRBD2 on 5 matching bases. This CDR3 has 14 amino acids. CDR1 is SGHVS, CDR2 FNYEAQ, per germline. Trimming removed 8 bases from V and 0 bases from J, with 14 bases in between. Here the CDR3 DNA reads TGTGCCAGCGCCGGGGTGGGAGTCTCCTACGAGCAGTACTTC. Its translation: CASAGVGVSYEQYF.

This chain joins TRBV11-2 and TRBJ2-2, with 14 positions matching TRBD2. After removal of 1 base from V and 0 bases from J, the junction contained 4 bases not matched to a gene. The CDR3 length is 19 residues. CDR1 and CDR2 (germline): SGHAT, FQNNGV. In DNA form, the CDR3 reads TGTGCCAGCAGCTTAGGACTAGCGGGGGGGAGCGCGAACACCGGGGAGCTGTTTTTT. Protein product: CASSLGLAGGSANTGELFF.

This clonotype appeared many times. This chain connects TRBV14 to TRBJ2-2; D gene uncertain. The CDR3 has 14 residues. V lost 0 bases, J lost 7 bases, and 9 bases lay in between. CDR1 SGHDN and CDR2 FVKESK come from the germline V gene. CDR3 DNA: TGTGCCAGCAGCCAAGAAGCTAGAGGCGGGGAGCTGTTTTTT. Translated, it gives CASSQEARGGELFF.

This clonotype has only a few counts. This rearrangement joins TRBV12-3 or TRBV12-4 to TRBJ1-3, with 8 positions matching TRBD1. Trimming cost V 5 bases and J 0 bases; bases outside gene matches: 6. The CDR3 runs 16 residues. The CDR3 protein is CASSADRASSGNTIYF. The CDR3 bases are TGTGCCAGCAGTGCGGACAGGGCTAGCTCTGGAAACACCATATATTTT.

The chain combines TRBV10-3 with TRBJ2-7, with D unclear. The V and J ends lost 2 bases and 2 bases respectively, with 7 bases between them. Germline V gene sequence: CDR1 ENHRY, CDR2 SYGVKD. The CDR3 has 13 residues. In nucleotides, the CDR3 is TGTGCCATCAGTGAGGACCCCGCCTACGAGCAGTACTTC. Its protein product is CAISEDPAYEQYF.

This clonotype was picked up many times. The chain employs TRBV11-2 and TRBJ2-6; D remains ambiguous. Trimming cost V 10 bases and J 0 bases, with 10 bases left between them. Germline CDR1 SGHAT, CDR2 FQNNGV. This CDR3 is built from 14 residues. The CDR3 DNA sequence: TGTGCCATCCCAGGCCTCTCTGGGGCCAACGTCCTGACTTTC. It yields the protein CAIPGLSGANVLTF.